What follows are 16 T cell receptor beta chains derived from one specimen sequenced in a study of graft-versus-host responses after intestinal transplantation. Here immunoSEQ multiplex PCR was the method, and the copy in TCRdb shows in-frame clones only, minus some. The sample has 10,000 to 15,000 clones, roughly 83% seen once. Material: PBMCs, obtained roughly 300 days after intestinal transplant. The receptors were gathered from a human patient who received an intestinal transplant, so some T cells may come from the graft donor.

This clone has a handful of counts. J is TRBJ1-3 and V is TRBV10-3; no clear D gene. Per germline, CDR1 ENHRY and CDR2 SYGVKD. The V and J ends lost 8 bases and 8 bases respectively, with 10 bases between them. This CDR3 is built from 11 residues. CDR3 nucleotide sequence: TGTGCCATCCTCCTTGGGGACACCATATATTTT. This codes for CAILLGDTIYF.

This clone came up once. The genes are TRBV5-5 and TRBJ2-5, with 9 positions matching TRBD2. V lost 1 base and J lost 3; bases outside the gene matches: 10. Germline V CDR1 and CDR2: SGHKS, YYEKEE (reference sequence). The CDR3 is made up of 17 amino acids. CDR3 protein: CASSLFLAGGPKETQYF. The CDR3 DNA sequence: TGTGCCAGCAGCTTGTTCTTGGCGGGAGGGCCGAAAGAGACCCAGTACTTC.

V is TRBV5-1 and J is TRBJ1-2; D remains unclear. CDR1 SGHRS and CDR2 YFSETQ come from the germline V gene. V lost 0 bases to trimming and J lost 2 bases, with 5 bases between them. CDR3 length: 13 amino acids. The CDR3 reads CASSLGGNYGYTF. The CDR3, as DNA: TGCGCCAGCAGCTTGGGAGGAAACTATGGCTACACCTTC.

The chain combines TRBV27 with TRBJ1-5; 7 bases map to TRBD1. This CDR3 is 15 amino acids long. J was trimmed by 7 bases and V by 4 bases; bases with no gene match: 10. The V gene's germline CDR1 is MNHEY and CDR2 SMNVEV (reference sequence). The CDR3 DNA follows: TGTGCCAGCAGTTCAAAACAGGGGTTTTGGCAGCCCCAGCATTTT. It translates to CASSSKQGFWQPQHF.

This clone turned up a few times. This chain links TRBV7-8 with TRBJ2-7; 8 bases fit TRBD2. Germline CDR1 reads SGHVS; CDR2 reads FQNEAQ. The CDR3 loop spans 16 amino acids. J was trimmed by 3 bases and V by 4 bases; bases with no gene match: 11. The CDR3 coding sequence is TGTGCCAGCAGCTACCCCCCGGGACTAGAAGTCTACGAGCAGTACTTC. This translates into CASSYPPGLEVYEQYF.

A single count supports this clone. This sequence joins TRBV28 and TRBJ2-3; no definite D call. The V and J ends lost 4 bases and 4 bases respectively, with 18 bases between them. Germline V gene data show CDR1 as MDHEN and CDR2 as SYDVKM. The CDR3 runs to 16 residues. The CDR3 DNA is TGTGCCAGCAGTTCCCCAAATTCGGTAGCCCCAGATACGCAGTATTTT. It is translated as CASSSPNSVAPDTQYF.

V and J are TRBV30 and TRBJ1-1; D might be TRBD1 (6 bases). Germline values: CDR1 GTSNPN, CDR2 SVGIG (reference sequence). V was trimmed by 2 bases and J by 3 bases, leaving 16 bases between them. The CDR3 runs to 15 residues. CDR3 nucleotides: TGTGCCTGGAGTTTTCGTTACAGGGAAGACACTGAAGCTTTCTTT. As protein: CAWSFRYREDTEAFF.

This chain uses TRBV7-3 with TRBJ2-1, with 16 bases fitting TRBD2. Trimming removed 5 bases from V and 8 bases from J; junction bases left unmatched: 15. Germline CDR1 and CDR2: SGHTA and FQGTGA. This CDR3 is 19 amino acids long. The CDR3 is CASSPQGLAGGPRSDEQFF. CDR3 in DNA: TGTGCCAGCAGCCCCCAGGGACTAGCGGGAGGGCCACGATCCGATGAGCAGTTCTTC.

V usage is TRBV30 and J usage is TRBJ1-1, with D tentatively TRBD1 (5 bases). V was trimmed by 3 bases and J by 1 base, leaving 9 bases between them. There are 13 residues in the CDR3. Germline CDR1 and CDR2: GTSNPN and SVGIG (reference sequence). The CDR3 coding sequence is TGTGCCTGGAGAGCTCAGGGGAACACTGAAGCTTTCTTT. This gives the protein CAWRAQGNTEAFF. Based on the CDR3 plus reference TRBV30 and TRBJ1-1, the full variable domain is SQTIHQWPATLVQPVGSPLSLECTVEGTSNPNLYWYRQAAGRGLQLLFYSVGIGQISSEVPQNLSASRPQDRQFILSSKKLLLSDSGFYLCAWRAQGNTEAFFGQGTRLTVV.

This clone has just one count. The chain employs TRBV18 and TRBJ2-7; D unclear. Trimming pared 0 bases from V and 3 bases from J, leaving 24 bases between. CDR3 length equals 19 residues. The germline gives CDR1 KGHSH, CDR2 LQKENI. The CDR3 nucleotides read TGTGCCAGCTCACCACCTGACCCGATAAGAAGACCAGTGGTCTACGAGCAGTACTTC. Translated: CASSPPDPIRRPVVYEQYF.

The V gene is TRBV7-6, the J gene TRBJ2-1, with 10 bases identical to TRBD2. The CDR3 is made up of 15 amino acids. The V gene's germline CDR1 is SGHVS and CDR2 FNYEAQ. After removal of 5 bases from V and 9 bases from J, the junction contained 10 bases not matched to a gene. CDR3 loop: CASSTAGTSVGEQFF. The CDR3 nucleotides read TGTGCCAGCAGCACCGCCGGGACTAGCGTGGGTGAGCAGTTCTTC. Variable domain in full (rest from reference TRBV7-6 and TRBJ2-1): GAGVSQSPRYKVTKRGQDVALRCDPISGHVSLYWYRQALGQGPEFLTYFNYEAQQDKSGLPNDRFSAERPEGSISTLTIQRTEQRDSAMYRCASSTAGTSVGEQFFGPGTRLTVL.

The chain is built from TRBV10-3 and TRBJ1-1; D is unclear. The CDR3 has 13 residues. Germline loops: CDR1 ENHRY, CDR2 SYGVKD. V lost 7 bases to trimming and J lost 2 bases, with 11 bases between them. The CDR3 coding sequence is TGTGCCATCAAACCGGGTCCAAACACTGAAGCTTTCTTT. This codes for CAIKPGPNTEAFF.

This rearrangement joins TRBV5-4 to TRBJ2-7, with 7 bases lining up with TRBD2. The V segment lost 5 bases and the J segment 7 bases; nucleotides outside the gene matches: 15. Germline V lookup: CDR1 SGHNT, CDR2 YYREEE (reference sequence). The CDR3 consists of 15 residues. The CDR3 reads CASSQVQRGVWEQYF. CDR3 nucleotides: TGTGCCAGCAGTCAGGTCCAGCGGGGTGTTTGGGAGCAGTACTTC.

For the CDR3, the DNA is TGCAGCGTCCGACCGACAGCCAATTCACCCCTCCACTTT. Translated: CSVRPTANSPLHF. The chain links TRBV29-1 to TRBJ1-6, with D maybe TRBD1 (5 bases). CDR3 length equals 13 residues. Germline CDR1 SQVTM, CDR2 ANQGSEA. The germline V and J ends were trimmed by 6 bases and 7 bases, with 13 bases remaining between them.

The chain couples TRBV28 to TRBJ1-6; a possible D gene is TRBD1 (5 bases). Trimming removed 2 bases at V and 7 bases at J, with 9 bases between. This CDR3 is built from 14 residues. From germline, CDR1 is MDHEN and CDR2 SYDVKM. As DNA, the CDR3 is TGTGCCAGCAGTTTAGTGGGGCTAAATTCACCCCTCCACTTT. Translated: CASSLVGLNSPLHF.

V is TRBV18 and J is TRBJ2-5; 7 bases map to TRBD1. CDR1 is KGHSH and CDR2 is LQKENI in the germline V gene. With V trimmed by 2 bases and J by 1 base, 1 base remained unmatched. This CDR3 spans 14 amino acids. CDR3 loop: CASSPGQVQETQYF. As DNA, the CDR3 is TGTGCCAGCTCACCAGGACAGGTCCAAGAGACCCAGTACTTC. The full variable domain, in which reference TRBV18 and TRBJ2-5 provide the parts outside the CDR3, is NAGVMQNPRHLVRRRGQEARLRCSPMKGHSHVYWYRQLPEEGLKFMVYLQKENIIDESGMPKERFSAEFPKEGPSILRIQQVVRGDSAAYFCASSPGQVQETQYFGPGTRLLVL.